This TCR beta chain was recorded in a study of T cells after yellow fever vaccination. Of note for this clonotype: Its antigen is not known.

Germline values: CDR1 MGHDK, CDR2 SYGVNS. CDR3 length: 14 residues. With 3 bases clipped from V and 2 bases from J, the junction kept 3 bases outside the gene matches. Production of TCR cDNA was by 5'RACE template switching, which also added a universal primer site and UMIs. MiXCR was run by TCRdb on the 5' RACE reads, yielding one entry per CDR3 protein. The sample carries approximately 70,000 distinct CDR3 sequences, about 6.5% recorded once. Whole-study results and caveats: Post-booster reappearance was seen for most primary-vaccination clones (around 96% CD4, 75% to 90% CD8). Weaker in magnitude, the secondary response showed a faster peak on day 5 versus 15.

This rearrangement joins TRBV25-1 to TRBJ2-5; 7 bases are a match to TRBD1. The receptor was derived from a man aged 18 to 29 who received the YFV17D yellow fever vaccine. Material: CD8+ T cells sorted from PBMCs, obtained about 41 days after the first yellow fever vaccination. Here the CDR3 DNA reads TGTGCCAGCAGTGAGCTCAGGGGGCAAGAGACCCAGTACTTC. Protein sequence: CASSELRGQETQYF.